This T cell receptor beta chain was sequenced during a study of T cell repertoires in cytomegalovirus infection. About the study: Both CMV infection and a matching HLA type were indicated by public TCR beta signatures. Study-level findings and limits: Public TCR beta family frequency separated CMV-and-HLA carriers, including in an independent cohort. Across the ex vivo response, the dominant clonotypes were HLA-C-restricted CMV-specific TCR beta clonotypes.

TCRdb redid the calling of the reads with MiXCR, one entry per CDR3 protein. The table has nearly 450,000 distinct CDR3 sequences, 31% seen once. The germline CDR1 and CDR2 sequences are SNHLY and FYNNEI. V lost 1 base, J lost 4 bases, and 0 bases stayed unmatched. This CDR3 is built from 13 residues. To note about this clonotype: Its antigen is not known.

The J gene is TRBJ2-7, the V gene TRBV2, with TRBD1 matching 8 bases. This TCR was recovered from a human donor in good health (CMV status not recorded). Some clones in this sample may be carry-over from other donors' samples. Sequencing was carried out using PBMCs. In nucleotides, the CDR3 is TGTGCCAGCAGTGAAGGGACAGGGTACGAGCAGTACTTC. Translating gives CASSEGTGYEQYF. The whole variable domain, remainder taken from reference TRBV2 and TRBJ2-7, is EPEVTQTPSHQVTQMGQEVILRCVPISNHLYFYWYRQILGQKVEFLVSFYNNEISEKSEIFDDQFSVERPDGSNFTLKIRSTKLEDSAMYFCASSEGTGYEQYFGPGTRLTVT.